A single sample is the source of the 5 T cell receptor beta chains below, sequenced in a study of control samples from healthy donors and cancer patients. Method: immunoSEQ multiplex PCR; TCRdb's copy keeps in-frame clones and lacks some. The sample has approximately 220,000 clones, roughly 94% seen once; the top ten hold approximately 1.4%. Sequenced: blood. The receptors were sampled from a man in his fifties or sixties in good health.

The CDR3 coding sequence is TGCGCCAGCAGCCATCCTCGACTAGCGGGGGGTCAAGAGACCCAGTACTTC. Protein product: CASSHPRLAGGQETQYF. The V call is TRBV4-1, the J call TRBJ2-5; TRBD2 matches 13 bases. Germline V gene sequence: CDR1 MGHRA, CDR2 YSYEKL. The CDR3 totals 17 residues. V dropped 3 bases and J dropped 2; count of bases not matched to a gene: 6.

This clone was seen a single time. The chain employs TRBV7-8 and TRBJ1-5, with D tentatively TRBD1 (5 bases). Trimming took 2 bases from V and 6 from J, leaving 8 bases between them. The CDR3 extends over 13 amino acids. Germline V gene sequence: CDR1 SGHVS, CDR2 FQNEAQ. The CDR3 loop reads CASSLSGGQPQHF. The CDR3 DNA reads TGTGCCAGCAGCTTAAGTGGGGGTCAGCCCCAGCATTTT.

The V and J genes are TRBV6-5 and TRBJ1-1, with a tentative D call TRBD1 (5 bases). Trimming pared 5 bases from V and 3 bases from J, leaving 13 bases between. This CDR3 contains 14 residues. Germline assignment: CDR1 MNHEY and CDR2 SVGAGI. The CDR3 spells CASSLQGGDTEAFF. In nucleotides, the CDR3 is TGTGCCAGCAGTCTCCAGGGAGGGGACACTGAAGCTTTCTTT.

This chain uses TRBV2 with TRBJ1-6; D gene ambiguous. From germline, CDR1 is SNHLY and CDR2 FYNNEI. The CDR3 runs to 13 residues. Between the trimmed V and J ends, which lost 7 bases and 9 bases, there was a span of 13 bases. The CDR3 DNA sequence: TGTGCCAGCAAGGTCGCGGTGGCTTCACCCCTCCACTTT. Translation: CASKVAVASPLHF.

The chain uses TRBV5-5 and TRBJ2-2, with D tentatively TRBD1 (6 bases). The germline V gene has CDR1 SGHKS and CDR2 YYEKEE (reference sequence). V was trimmed by 0 bases and J by 0 bases, leaving 6 bases between them. The CDR3 runs to 15 residues. Written as DNA, the CDR3 is TGTGCCAGCAGCTTGGGGACAGCGAACACCGGGGAGCTGTTTTTT. Protein product: CASSLGTANTGELFF.